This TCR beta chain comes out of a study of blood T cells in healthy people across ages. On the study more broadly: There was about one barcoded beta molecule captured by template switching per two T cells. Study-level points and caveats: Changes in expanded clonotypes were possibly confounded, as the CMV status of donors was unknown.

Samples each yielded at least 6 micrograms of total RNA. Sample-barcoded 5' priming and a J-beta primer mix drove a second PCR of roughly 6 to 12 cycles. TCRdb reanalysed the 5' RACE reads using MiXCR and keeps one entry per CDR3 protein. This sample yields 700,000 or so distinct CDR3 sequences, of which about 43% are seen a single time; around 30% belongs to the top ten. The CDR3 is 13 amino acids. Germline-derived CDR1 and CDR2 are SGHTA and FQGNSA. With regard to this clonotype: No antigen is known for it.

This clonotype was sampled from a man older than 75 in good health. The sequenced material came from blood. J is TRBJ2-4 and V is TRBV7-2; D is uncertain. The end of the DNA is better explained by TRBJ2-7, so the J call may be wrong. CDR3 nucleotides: TGTGCCAGCAGCGTCGGCCGGGCCTCCGAGCAGTACTTC. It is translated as CASSVGRASEQYF.